This TCR beta chain came from a study of shared clonotypes between healthy human individuals. Findings of the study overall: Naive subsets usually exceeded memory subsets in estimated richness. Of the naive CD4 clonotypes, around 5.2% were shared across a handful of donors.

In the CD4+ fraction, cells were divided into CD45RA+ naive and CD45RA-negative memory subsets. Profiled with immunoSEQ multiplex PCR; TCRdb holds only in-frame clones, not every one. The sample holds 1.4 million or so clones, around 98.5% seen once. V dropped 7 bases and J dropped 9; count of bases not matched to a gene: 16. Germline CDR1 and CDR2: SGDLS and YYNGEE. There are 17 residues in the CDR3. With regard to this clone: Antigen specificity is unknown.

This clonotype originated in a man aged 30 to 39 in good health. This chain uses TRBV9 with TRBJ2-1, with 13 bases lining up with TRBD2. The specimen sequenced was naive CD4+ T cells sorted from blood. Subset noted: CD45RA+ positively selected. CDR3 amino acids: CASHPRGTSGIEGEQFF. The CDR3 nucleotides are TGTGCCAGCCATCCCCGTGGGACTAGCGGGATCGAGGGTGAGCAGTTCTTC.